Presented here are 13 T cell receptor beta chains from one specimen sequenced in a study of T cell responses to AZD1222 COVID-19 vaccine. Assay: immunoSEQ multiplex PCR; the TCRdb copy retains only in-frame clones and omits some. Of about 150,000 clones in the sample, more than 85% were seen once. Here the sequenced sample was peripheral blood, taken after recovery from COVID-19. These receptor sequences come from an adult who had recovered from COVID-19.

The chain recombines TRBV2 with TRBJ1-2; the D is unclear. CDR3 length equals 13 residues. V dropped 2 bases and J dropped 5 bases, with 9 bases sitting between them. Germline V lookup: CDR1 SNHLY, CDR2 FYNNEI. The chain's CDR3 is CASSEQAHYGYTF. The CDR3 DNA is TGTGCCAGCAGTGAACAGGCTCATTATGGCTACACCTTC.

The genes are TRBV5-1 and TRBJ2-5; TRBD2 matches at 8 bases. CDR1 and CDR2 (germline): SGHRS, YFSETQ. J lost 5 bases, V lost 0 bases, and 6 bases had no gene match. The CDR3 is 15 residues long. The CDR3 nucleotides are TGCGCCAGCAGCTTGGCCGCGACTAGCGATGAGACCCAGTACTTC. Its protein is CASSLAATSDETQYF.

This chain links TRBV6-1 with TRBJ2-2, with D possibly called TRBD1 or TRBD2 (5 bases each). Trimming shortened V by 1 base and J by 3 bases, and 9 bases separated the two germline ends. Per the germline V gene, CDR1 is MNHNS and CDR2 is SASEGT. The CDR3 sequence is 15 residues long. The CDR3 DNA reads TGTGCCAGCAGTGAAGAGAGGGGACACACCGGGGAGCTGTTTTTT. Its protein is CASSEERGHTGELFF.

The chain employs TRBV6-5 and TRBJ1-5, with TRBD1 as a possible D gene (5 bases). Per germline, CDR1 MNHEY and CDR2 SVGAGI. V lost 10 bases to trimming and J lost 2 bases, with 12 bases between them. The CDR3 contains 13 residues. In DNA form, the CDR3 reads TGTGCCATCCAGGGTAGCGGCAATCAGCCCCAGCATTTT. Translation: CAIQGSGNQPQHF.

This chain uses TRBV28 with TRBJ2-7; 8 bases match TRBD1. Germline-derived CDR1 and CDR2 are MDHEN and SYDVKM. The CDR3 is 15 residues long. V shed 8 bases, J shed 3 bases, and the junction held 12 bases outside the gene matches. The CDR3 here is CASLTPGQANYEQYF. The CDR3 DNA reads TGTGCCAGCTTAACACCGGGACAGGCTAACTACGAGCAGTACTTC.

This rearrangement joins TRBV3-1 (or the pseudogene TRBV3-2) to TRBJ2-3; the D is unclear. CDR1 and CDR2 (germline): LGHDT, YNNKEL (reference sequence). V was shortened by 3 bases and J by 3 bases, with 7 bases between the two germline ends. This CDR3 is built from 13 residues. This chain's CDR3 is CASSQLSTDTQYF. The CDR3 DNA reads TGTGCCAGCAGCCAGTTGTCGACAGATACGCAGTATTTT.

V usage is TRBV7-2 and J usage is TRBJ2-5; 8 bases map to TRBD2. CDR3 length: 16 residues. Germline CDR1 SGHTA, CDR2 FQGNSA. Trimming removed 5 bases from V and 5 bases from J; junction bases left unmatched: 13. The CDR3 reads CASSLGGISGAETQYF. DNA for the CDR3: TGTGCCAGCAGCCTAGGAGGGATTAGCGGGGCCGAGACCCAGTACTTC.

This clone has just a few counts. The chain combines TRBV6-2 or TRBV6-3 with TRBJ1-1; 7 nucleotides agree with TRBD1. J lost 2 bases, V lost 2 bases, and 2 bases had no gene match. The CDR3 extends over 14 amino acids. CDR1 and CDR2 from the germline V gene are MNHEY and SVGEGT. The CDR3 reads CASSYGDSNTEAFF. The CDR3, as DNA: TGTGCCAGCAGTTACGGGGACAGTAACACTGAAGCTTTCTTT.

The chain carries TRBV5-1 and TRBJ1-1; no firm D call. V lost 2 bases, J lost 4 bases, and 9 bases lay in between. The germline V gene has CDR1 SGHRS and CDR2 YFSETQ. This CDR3 has 13 amino acids. For the CDR3, the DNA is TGCGCCAGCAGCTTTCAGTTGGGCACTGAAGCTTTCTTT. Translation: CASSFQLGTEAFF.

This clone was recorded only once. The J gene is TRBJ1-4, the V gene TRBV3-1 (or the pseudogene TRBV3-2); possible D gene TRBD1, 5 bases. With 4 bases removed from V and 4 bases from J, the gap between germline ends came to 13 bases. Germline V gene lookup returns CDR1 LGHDT and CDR2 YNNKEL (reference sequence). The CDR3 contains 15 residues. The DNA of the CDR3 is TGTGCCAGCAGCCTGCGCCAGGGTGTTAATGAAAAACTGTTTTTT. Its protein is CASSLRQGVNEKLFF.

The genes are TRBV7-2 and TRBJ2-1; possible D gene TRBD1, 5 bases. Germline values: CDR1 SGHTA, CDR2 FQGNSA. V was shortened by 2 bases and J by 6 bases, with 17 bases between the two germline ends. The CDR3 has 16 residues. The CDR3 DNA is TGTGCCAGCAGCTTAATCCCCCCCAGGGTAATCAATGAGCAGTTCTTC. Amino acid sequence: CASSLIPPRVINEQFF.

The rearrangement joins TRBV19 to TRBJ1-2, with a possible D match to TRBD1 (5 bases). The CDR3 contains 16 residues. V was cut by 4 bases and J by 8 bases, with 23 bases left in between. Per germline, CDR1 LNHDA and CDR2 SQIVND (reference sequence). CDR3: CASSSPLRRVPWGYTF. CDR3 sequence (DNA): TGTGCCAGTAGTAGCCCCCTCCGCAGGGTCCCCTGGGGCTACACCTTC.

V gene TRBV10-3 combines with J gene TRBJ2-2, with D perhaps TRBD1 or TRBD2 (5 bases each). The CDR3 runs to 16 residues. Trimming pared 6 bases from V and 0 bases from J, leaving 14 bases between. Looked up from germline, CDR1 is ENHRY and CDR2 is SYGVKD. The CDR3: CAISVLGRPNTGELFF. DNA of the CDR3: TGTGCCATCAGCGTCCTGGGACGGCCGAACACCGGGGAGCTGTTTTTT.